This TCR beta chain was sequenced during a study of control samples from healthy donors and cancer patients. Libraries were prepared by immunoSEQ multiplex PCR; TCRdb keeps only in-frame clonotypes and omits some of them. Among about 75,000 clones, roughly 80% were seen once, and the ten largest hold over 13%. The receptor was isolated from a man in his forties or fifties in good health. Sequencing was done on a sample of blood.

As DNA, the CDR3 is TGCGCCAGCAGCCAACATCCGGGACAGGGGTACGAGCAGTACTTC. It codes for CASSQHPGQGYEQYF. The rearrangement uses TRBV4-3 and TRBJ2-7; 10 nucleotides match TRBD1. The CDR3 has 15 amino acids. Germline V gene lookup returns CDR1 LGHNA and CDR2 YSLEER. Unmatched junction bases numbered 5, after V lost 2 bases and J lost 4 bases.